This TCR beta chain stems from a study of monozygotic twins with inflammatory bowel disease. Each donor gave roughly 2.5 ml of peripheral blood. With the 5' RACE reads reprocessed, TCRdb shows one record per CDR3 protein and no DNA. In all, the sample yields about 350,000 distinct CDR3 sequences. This clonotype originated in a human donor with ulcerative colitis or Crohn's disease, or a healthy co-twin of an affected twin (not recorded which). The sample was blood.

This CDR3 is CSARARTRAGNQPQHF. The chain has TRBV20-1 and TRBJ1-5; TCRdb proposes TRBD1, but this gene call is untestable without DNA. CDR3 length: 16 residues. Germline CDR1 and CDR2: DFQATT and SNEGSKA (reference sequence).